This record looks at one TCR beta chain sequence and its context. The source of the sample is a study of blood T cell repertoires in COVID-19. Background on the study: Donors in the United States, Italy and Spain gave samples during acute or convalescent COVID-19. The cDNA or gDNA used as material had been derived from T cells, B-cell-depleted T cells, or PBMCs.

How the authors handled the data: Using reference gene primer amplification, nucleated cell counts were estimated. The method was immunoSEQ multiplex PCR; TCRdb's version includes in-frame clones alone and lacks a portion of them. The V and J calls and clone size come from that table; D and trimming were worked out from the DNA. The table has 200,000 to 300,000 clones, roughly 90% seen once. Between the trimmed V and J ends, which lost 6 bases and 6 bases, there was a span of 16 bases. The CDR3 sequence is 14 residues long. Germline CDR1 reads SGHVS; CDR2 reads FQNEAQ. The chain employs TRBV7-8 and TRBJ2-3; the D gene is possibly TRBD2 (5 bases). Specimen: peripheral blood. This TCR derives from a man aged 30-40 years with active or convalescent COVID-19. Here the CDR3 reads CASSRGLARDTQYF. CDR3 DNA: TGTGCCAGCAGTAGAGGACTCGCCCGGGATACGCAGTATTTT.